Each of the 6 T cell receptor beta chains below was sequenced from the same sample in a study of patients and donors after allogeneic stem cell transplantation. MiXCR, applied by TCRdb to the RT-PCR reads, yields one record per CDR3 protein. The top ten clones hold roughly a quarter of a sample with 150,000 or so distinct CDR3 sequences, approximately 22% of them seen once. Sequencing used blood, either unsorted or a sorted T cell fraction (not recorded which). These receptors all stem from a human donor who was either an allogeneic HSCT recipient or a stem cell or donor lymphocyte infusion donor (not recorded which). It is not recorded whose cells these are; they may come from a transplant donor.

J is TRBJ2-1 and V is TRBV4-2; perhaps TRBD2 as D (5 bases). V lost 4 bases to trimming and J lost 9 bases, with 13 bases between them. This CDR3 has 13 residues. The germline V gene has CDR1 LGHNA and CDR2 YNFKEQ. The chain's CDR3 is CASSPPREGEQFF. In DNA form, the CDR3 reads TGTGCCAGCAGCCCCCCTAGAGAGGGTGAGCAGTTCTTC.

CDR3 sequence reads: CSAGLPVWDEQFF. Here the CDR3 DNA reads TGCAGTGCTGGACTTCCCGTTTGGGATGAGCAGTTCTTC. The chain is built from TRBV20-1 and TRBJ2-1; the D gene is possibly TRBD2 (5 bases). V lost 5 bases to trimming and J lost 8 bases, with 16 bases between them. The CDR3 is 13 amino acids. Germline V gene lookup returns CDR1 DFQATT and CDR2 SNEGSKA (reference sequence).

This clonotype occurred many times. The chain has TRBV18 and TRBJ1-5; D ambiguous. The V gene's germline CDR1 is KGHSH and CDR2 LQKENI. The CDR3 sequence is 12 residues long. V lost 3 bases and J 4 bases, leaving 4 bases between the germline ends. The CDR3 spells CASSPPNQPQHF. CDR3 in DNA: TGTGCCAGCTCACCTCCGAATCAGCCCCAGCATTTT.

This clonotype was counted between two and nine times. V and J are TRBV27 and TRBJ2-7; D perhaps matches TRBD2 (6 bases). Per germline, CDR1 MNHEY and CDR2 SMNVEV (reference sequence). The CDR3 consists of 16 residues. Trimming pared 5 bases from V and 3 bases from J, leaving 20 bases between. The CDR3 region has the DNA TGTGCCAGCAGTCCAAGTCAGGCGGGGAAGGTCTACGAGCAGTACTTC. Amino acid sequence: CASSPSQAGKVYEQYF.

The chain is built from TRBV18 and TRBJ1-2; tentatively, D is TRBD1 (6 bases). CDR3 size: 18 residues. V was pared by 0 bases and J by 8 bases, with 25 bases between. Germline loops: CDR1 KGHSH, CDR2 LQKENI. CDR3 region: CASSPPRGADLVDSGYTF. The CDR3 coding sequence is TGTGCCAGCTCACCACCCCGGGGGGCGGACCTCGTGGATTCCGGCTACACCTTC. The whole variable domain, filled in from reference TRBV18 and TRBJ1-2, reads NAGVMQNPRHLVRRRGQEARLRCSPMKGHSHVYWYRQLPEEGLKFMVYLQKENIIDESGMPKERFSAEFPKEGPSILRIQQVVRGDSAAYFCASSPPRGADLVDSGYTFGSGTRLTVV.

The chain has TRBV5-1 and TRBJ1-1; TRBD1 is a possible D gene (5 bases). Trimming cost V 0 bases and J 5 bases, with 11 bases left between them. The length of the CDR3 is 14 residues. Germline V gene lookup returns CDR1 SGHRS and CDR2 YFSETQ. The CDR3 is CASSLVEGRTEAFF. The CDR3 DNA reads as TGCGCCAGCAGCTTGGTTGAGGGGCGGACTGAAGCTTTCTTT.